These T cell receptor beta chains were read from a single sample in a study of vaccination effects on CD4 cells after COVID-19. These TCRs' antigens remain unknown. Libraries were prepared by immunoSEQ multiplex PCR; TCRdb keeps only in-frame clonotypes and omits some of them. This repertoire shows approximately 40,000 clones, more than 60% found once; its top ten account for roughly 20%. Sequencing used CD4+ T cells from PBMCs cultured with SARS-CoV-2 spike peptides, obtained before COVID-19 vaccination. The receptors originated from a human donor who received a COVID-19 vaccine. CDR3s include the opening cysteine and the closing phenylalanine or tryptophan. The D gene is left open where the match is weak. Some rows mark clone size as missing; the rest say once, few, many or name a class of expanded clone.

. TRBJ2-7 TRBV3-1/TRBV3-2 TRBD2 TGTGCCAGCAGCCAGGGACTAGCGGGCCGATCCTACGAGCAGTACTTC CASSQGLAGRSYEQYF
few TRBJ1-5 TRBV7-2 TRBD1 TGTGCCAGCAGCCAAGACAGGGGCCAGCCCCAGCATTTT CASSQDRGQPQHF
. TRBJ2-1 TRBV4-2 TRBD2 TGTGCCAGCAGCCAAGATGAGCGGGGGGGCTACAATGAGCAGTTCTTC CASSQDERGGYNEQFF
few TRBJ2-5 TRBV6-2/TRBV6-3 TRBD2 TGTGCCAGCAGTCCGCCGTGGAGCCTAGCGGGGGCAGAGACCCAGTACTTC CASSPPWSLAGAETQYF
. TRBJ2-6 TRBV19 . TGTGCCAGTAGTATAGGGCTATCTGGGGCCAACGTCCTGACTTTC CASSIGLSGANVLTF
. TRBJ2-3 TRBV3-1/TRBV3-2 TRBD2 TGTGCCAGCAGCCAAGATTTAGCGGGGAGCGATACGCAGTATTTT CASSQDLAGSDTQYF
. TRBJ2-7 TRBV12-1 . TGTGCCAGCAGCCTGGGACTCCAGAACTCCTACGAGCAGTACTTC CASSLGLQNSYEQYF
. TRBJ2-7 TRBV21-1 . TGTGCCAGCAGCAAAGTAGGGGACGACTACGAGCAGTACTTC CASSKVGDDYEQYF
once TRBJ2-4 TRBV18 . TGTGCCAGCTCACCACCAACCGGGTATAGGGGCCAAAACATTCAGTACTTC CASSPPTGYRGQNIQYF
. TRBJ2-7 TRBV18 TRBD2 TGTGCCAGCTCGGTCAGACTAGCGGGGACCTACGAGCAGTACTTC CASSVRLAGTYEQYF
. TRBJ1-1 TRBV2 TRBD1 TGTGCCAGCAGTGAGGGACAGGGGTTCCCTGAAGCTTTCTTT CASSEGQGFPEAFF
. TRBJ2-2 TRBV7-3 . TGTGCCAGCAGCTTAATAGGCACCGGGGAGCTGTTTTTT CASSLIGTGELFF
. TRBJ2-5 TRBV6-1 TRBD2 TGTGCCAGCAGTGAAGCAGCGGGACGGAGGTGGGAGACCCAGTACTTC CASSEAAGRRWETQYF
few TRBJ2-2 TRBV27 . TGTGCCAGCAGTTTATTAGGGAACACCGGGGAGCTGTTTTTT CASSLLGNTGELFF
. TRBJ1-2 TRBV29-1 . TGCAGCGCTGTGGGGGATTATGGCTACACCTTC CSAVGDYGYTF
. TRBJ2-6 TRBV4-2 . TGTGCCAGCAGTTACCGTGGCACCGGGGCCAACGTCCTGACTTTC CASSYRGTGANVLTF
. TRBJ1-5 TRBV5-1 . TGCGCCAGCAGCTTGGAAGGGCTCAATCAGCCCCAGCATTTT CASSLEGLNQPQHF
. TRBJ1-1 TRBV11-3 TRBD1 TGTGCCAGCAGCGCCGGACAGGGGATGAACACTGAAGCTTTCTTT CASSAGQGMNTEAFF
. TRBJ2-1 TRBV19 . TGTGCCAGTAGTAGCGGGGACTCCTACAATGAGCAGTTCTTC CASSSGDSYNEQFF
. TRBJ1-2 TRBV12-3/TRBV12-4 . TGTGCCAGCAGTTTCGGCCAGGGCAAGGGCTACACCTTC CASSFGQGKGYTF
. TRBJ2-5 TRBV6-6 . TGTGCCAGCAGGAACAGGTTTCAAGAGACCCAGTACTTC CASRNRFQETQYF
. TRBJ1-1 TRBV28 . TGTGCCAGCAGTTTATGGGGTGAAGCTTTCTTT CASSLWGEAFF
. TRBJ1-3 TRBV6-5 TRBD1 TGTGCCAGCAGTTTCGACAGGGCCTCTGGAAACACCATATATTTT CASSFDRASGNTIYF
few TRBJ2-5 TRBV7-9 . TGTGCCAGCAGCCCAGGCTGGGCAGGAGGTACCCAAGAGACCCAGTACTTC CASSPGWAGGTQETQYF
. TRBJ2-7 TRBV28 . TGTGCCACCGTGGCCGGGGGTTCCTACGAGCAGTACTTC CATVAGGSYEQYF
. TRBJ1-2 TRBV6-1 TRBD1 TGTGCCAGCAGTGAAGAAAGGGGGCTTGGCTACACCTTC CASSEERGLGYTF
. TRBJ2-1 TRBV19 TRBD2 TGTGCCAGTAAAAGGCAGGGAGGGCTAAAGGAGCAGTTCTTC CASKRQGGLKEQFF
. TRBJ1-1 TRBV14 . TGTGCCAGCAGCCCCTTCGACACTGAAGCTTTCTTT CASSPFDTEAFF
. TRBJ1-6 TRBV5-1 TRBD1 TGCGCCAGCAGCCCCGGGACAGGGAGACGAAATTCACCCCTCCACTTT CASSPGTGRRNSPLHF
. TRBJ2-2 TRBV7-2 . TGTGCCAGCAGCTTAGTTAGTCTCGGCACCGGGGAGCTGTTTTTT CASSLVSLGTGELFF
. TRBJ2-1 TRBV4-3 . TGCGCCAGCAGCCAAGGTTACGGTACTGTAAATGAGCAGTTCTTC CASSQGYGTVNEQFF
. TRBJ2-2 TRBV28 . . CASSFLGQGFTPGSCFF
. TRBJ1-3 TRBV4-2 . TGTGCCAGCAGCCAAGATCTTCCGGGATATGGAAACACCATATATTTT CASSQDLPGYGNTIYF
. TRBJ2-1 TRBV27 TRBD1 TGTGCCAGCAGCAATGGACGAGGGGGGACAGGGAACAATGAGCAGTTCTTC CASSNGRGGTGNNEQFF
. TRBJ1-1 TRBV6-5 . TGTGCCAGCAGTTACACAACAGGGAACACTGAAGCTTTCTTT CASSYTTGNTEAFF
. TRBJ1-4 TRBV5-1 . TGCGCCAGCAGCTTGGAAATGGCCGAAAAACTGTTTTTT CASSLEMAEKLFF
once TRBJ1-3 TRBV7-9 . TGTGCCAGCAGCCCAGTGGAGGAAGGAAACACCATATATTTT CASSPVEEGNTIYF
. TRBJ1-1 TRBV6-6 . TGTGCCAGCAGTTACAGCGGACTTCGCGAAGCTTTCTTT CASSYSGLREAFF
. TRBJ2-1 TRBV12-5 TRBD2 TGTGCTAGTGGTCCAAGGCTAGCGGGGGTCAATGAGCAGTTCTTC CASGPRLAGVNEQFF
medium-sized TRBJ1-2 TRBV19 TRBD1 TGTGCCAGTAGCTTTGGACAGGGGGATGGCTACACCTTC CASSFGQGDGYTF
. TRBJ2-4 TRBV5-1 TRBD2 TGCGCCAGCAGCTTGGGGGCGGGAGGTGACATTCAGTACTTC CASSLGAGGDIQYF
. TRBJ1-4 TRBV29-1 . TGCAGCGCCCCGGGCCACAAGTCATATGAAAAACTGTTTTTT CSAPGHKSYEKLFF
. TRBJ1-1 TRBV7-9 . TGTGCCAGCAGCTTAGGGGGTCTGGGAGGGAACACTGAAGCTTTCTTT CASSLGGLGGNTEAFF
. TRBJ2-2 TRBV5-1 . TGCGCCAGCACCCCCCGCGTGGCAGGGACGAACACCGGGGAGCTGTTTTTT CASTPRVAGTNTGELFF
. TRBJ2-5 TRBV27 TRBD2 TGTGCCAGCAGTTTAAAGGGGGGACTAGCGAGTCTCGGGACCCAGTACTTC CASSLKGGLASLGTQYF
. TRBJ1-5 TRBV9 . TGTGCCAGCAGCGAGGGTCCGGGGCAGCCCCAGCATTTT CASSEGPGQPQHF